This T cell receptor (beta chain) was sequenced in a study of long-term antiretroviral therapy in people with HIV. Until DNA extraction, the samples held between roughly 1-10 million cryopreserved PBMC. Study-level findings and limits: HIV repertoire CDR3 lengths ranged less widely than those of controls. Possibly under older ART regimens, blood was drawn between about 2003 and 2018.

The germline V gene has CDR1 MNHNS and CDR2 SASEGT. This CDR3 has 15 amino acids. The ends lost 7 bases at V and 5 bases at J; junction bases unmatched: 13. Points on this clone: The antigen remains undetermined.

Sequencing relied on immunoSEQ assay v3.0, run at survey level. The repertoire was sequenced with immunoSEQ multiplex PCR; TCRdb's copy has only in-frame clones and lacks some. The table lists about 21,000 clones, roughly 72% of them singletons. The receptor was isolated from a man aged 50-60 years with HIV. The material sequenced was unsorted PBMCs, taken 2.2 years after starting antiretroviral therapy. V is TRBV6-1 and J is TRBJ2-5; TRBD2 matches at 7 bases. CDR3 residues: CASIFNREGGETQYF. The CDR3 region has the DNA TGTGCCAGCATATTCAATAGGGAGGGAGGGGAGACCCAGTACTTC.